A single sample gave rise to the 20 T cell receptor beta chains below, sequenced in a study of cytomegalovirus exposure and HLA in healthy donors. It was with 60 Vbeta and 13 Jbeta primers that the PCR ran. Method: immunoSEQ multiplex PCR; TCRdb's copy keeps in-frame clones and lacks some. In total, the table holds 200,000 to 250,000 clones. Material for sequencing was PBMCs. These receptors were obtained from a woman in her twenties or thirties in good health and CMV-seropositive.

The chain is built from TRBV4-1 and TRBJ2-1, with 9 bases that match TRBD2. CDR1 and CDR2 from the germline V gene are MGHRA and YSYEKL. The CDR3 runs to 16 residues. V lost 4 bases, J lost 6 bases, and 10 bases stayed unmatched. The CDR3 nucleotides read TGCGCCAGCAGCCCAACGATAGCGGGAGTGAGCAATGAGCAGTTCTTC. Translation gives CASSPTIAGVSNEQFF.

The genes are TRBV6-1 and TRBJ1-1, with 10 bases fitting TRBD1. With V trimmed by 4 bases and J by 4 bases, 6 bases remained unmatched. CDR1 and CDR2 (germline): MNHNS, SASEGT. This CDR3 has 15 residues. CDR3 residues: CASSGQGALGTEAFF. The CDR3 coding sequence is TGTGCCAGCAGTGGACAGGGGGCGCTTGGCACTGAAGCTTTCTTT.

The chain carries TRBV5-1 and TRBJ2-7; 9 positions match TRBD1. Germline V CDR1 and CDR2: SGHRS, YFSETQ. V was clipped by 4 bases and J by 2 bases; unmatched bases: 10. The length of the CDR3 is 16 residues. This CDR3 reads CASSINPGQGTYEQYF. The DNA for the CDR3 is TGCGCCAGCAGCATTAATCCGGGACAGGGAACCTACGAGCAGTACTTC.

The chain links TRBV5-6 to TRBJ1-2, with TRBD1 matching 9 bases. Germline V lookup: CDR1 SGHDT, CDR2 YYEEEE. The CDR3 covers 14 residues. V was clipped by 6 bases and J by 7 bases; unmatched bases: 10. In DNA, the CDR3 is TGTGCCAGCAAAAGGACAGGGGAGGAGCGTGGCTACACCTTC. Protein product: CASKRTGEERGYTF.

V gene TRBV7-2 combines with J gene TRBJ1-2; 9 nucleotides agree with TRBD1. Germline loops: CDR1 SGHTA, CDR2 FQGNSA. J lost 5 bases, V lost 5 bases, and 9 bases had no gene match. The length of the CDR3 is 15 residues. DNA for the CDR3: TGTGCCAGCAGCCCAGGGACAGGGAAACCTTATGGCTACACCTTC. Translated, it gives CASSPGTGKPYGYTF.

This chain uses TRBV5-5 with TRBJ2-7; possibly TRBD2 for D (6 bases). Deletions cut 0 bases from V and 1 base from J, with 11 bases between. The CDR3 has 15 residues. Germline V gene data show CDR1 as SGHKS and CDR2 as YYEKEE (reference sequence). The CDR3 loop reads CASSLDRGFSYEQYF. The CDR3, as DNA: TGTGCCAGCAGCTTGGACCGGGGGTTTTCCTACGAGCAGTACTTC.

The rearrangement uses TRBV18 and TRBJ2-3; 9 bases map to TRBD1. Trimming took 0 bases from V and 3 from J; bases not matched to a gene: 7. The CDR3 contains 17 residues. Germline V lookup: CDR1 KGHSH, CDR2 LQKENI. The chain's CDR3 is CASSPPEQGAGTDTQYF. CDR3 DNA: TGTGCCAGCTCACCACCCGAACAGGGGGCAGGAACAGATACGCAGTATTTT.

V is TRBV2 and J is TRBJ2-1; D might be TRBD2 (5 bases). V shed 5 bases and J shed 9 bases, with 11 bases lying between them. The CDR3 loop spans 12 amino acids. Germline V gene sequence: CDR1 SNHLY, CDR2 FYNNEI. As DNA, the CDR3 is TGTGCCAGCAGTACAACTAGAGCTGAGCAGTTCTTC. This codes for CASSTTRAEQFF.

The genes are TRBV4-1 and TRBJ1-1; D might be TRBD1 (5 bases). Looked up from germline, CDR1 is MGHRA and CDR2 is YSYEKL. The CDR3 contains 14 residues. Trimming removed 4 bases from V and 1 base from J, with 10 bases in between. CDR3 sequence reads: CASSLDIRNTEAFF. CDR3 bases: TGCGCCAGCAGCCTGGACATACGGAACACTGAAGCTTTCTTT.

The CDR3 DNA reads as TGCAGCGTGCGGGACAGCTATGGCTACACCTTC. Translation gives CSVRDSYGYTF. The chain joins TRBV29-1 to TRBJ1-2; 7 positions agree with TRBD1. This CDR3 contains 11 residues. Germline values: CDR1 SQVTM, CDR2 ANQGSEA. V was clipped by 6 bases and J by 4 bases; unmatched bases: 2. The full variable domain, its missing parts supplied by reference TRBV29-1 and TRBJ1-2, is SAVISQKPSRDICQRGTSLTIQCQVDSQVTMMFWYRQQPGQSLTLIATANQGSEATYESGFVIDKFPISRPNLTFSTLTVSNMSPEDSSIYLCSVRDSYGYTFGSGTRLTVV.

The chain joins TRBV4-3 to TRBJ2-2, with D tentatively TRBD2 (5 bases). This CDR3 contains 15 residues. The germline V and J ends were trimmed by 0 bases and 3 bases, with 8 bases remaining between them. The V gene's germline CDR1 is LGHNA and CDR2 YSLEER. CDR3 nucleotide sequence: TGCGCCAGCAGCCAAGATTTGGAGGACACCGGGGAGCTGTTTTTT. Protein sequence: CASSQDLEDTGELFF.

This chain links TRBV6-5 with TRBJ2-5; D gene unclear. Per germline, CDR1 MNHEY and CDR2 SVGAGI. Trimming removed 8 bases from V and 0 bases from J, with 4 bases in between. The CDR3 loop spans 11 amino acids. The CDR3 nucleotides read TGTGCCAGCCGGTACCAAGAGACCCAGTACTTC. The encoded protein is CASRYQETQYF.

As concerns this clone: This sample also contains other DNA sequences that code for the same CDR3. This chain joins TRBV27 and TRBJ1-1, with a possible D match to TRBD1 (5 bases). Germline CDR1 MNHEY, CDR2 SMNVEV (reference sequence). This CDR3 has 17 residues. The ends were cut back, 3 bases at V and 4 bases at J, with 21 bases in the middle. CDR3 amino acids: CASSLFPGGNVGTEAFF. The CDR3 coding sequence is TGTGCCAGCAGTTTGTTTCCGGGGGGGAACGTAGGCACTGAAGCTTTCTTT.

The chain joins TRBV2 to TRBJ1-1; 7 positions match TRBD1. CDR3 length: 14 amino acids. Germline V lookup: CDR1 SNHLY, CDR2 FYNNEI. Trimming took 6 bases from V and 1 from J; bases not matched to a gene: 5. The CDR3: CASSLQGPNTEAFF. For the CDR3, the DNA is TGTGCCAGCAGCCTACAGGGGCCGAACACTGAAGCTTTCTTT.

The chain recombines TRBV27 with TRBJ1-2; 9 bases line up with TRBD1. The CDR3 has 17 amino acids. V lost 6 bases and J lost 8; bases outside the gene matches: 19. Looked up from germline, CDR1 is MNHEY and CDR2 is SMNVEV (reference sequence). DNA of the CDR3: TGTGCCAGCAGCCCCCAAACCCTCGGGACAGGGTTGGGGGGCTACACCTTC. Translating gives CASSPQTLGTGLGGYTF.

CDR3 nucleotide sequence: TGTGCCAGCAGTACTTACTGGGGCAGTTCACAGATGAACACTGAAGCTTTCTTT. Translated, it gives CASSTYWGSSQMNTEAFF. The chain uses TRBV28 and TRBJ1-1; D possibly corresponds to TRBD1 (5 bases). This CDR3 comprises 18 residues. Per the germline V gene, CDR1 is MDHEN and CDR2 is SYDVKM. V shed 5 bases and J shed 0 bases, with 22 bases lying between them.

About this clone: The same CDR3 is also encoded by other DNA sequences in this sample. The chain employs TRBV7-9 and TRBJ2-3; TRBD2 agrees at 11 bases. J gave up 3 bases and V 6 bases, and 5 bases lay outside the gene matches. CDR1 is SEHNR and CDR2 is FQNEAQ in the germline V gene (reference sequence). The length of the CDR3 is 15 residues. The CDR3 region is CASSLGTSGTDTQYF. The CDR3 DNA reads as TGTGCCAGCAGTCTCGGGACTAGCGGAACAGATACGCAGTATTTT. The variable domain in full, completed from reference TRBV7-9 and TRBJ2-3, reads DTGVSQNPRHKITKRGQNVTFRCDPISEHNRLYWYRQTLGQGPEFLTYFQNEAQLEKSRLLSDRFSAERPKGSFSTLEIQRTEQGDSAMYLCASSLGTSGTDTQYFGPGTRLTVL.

The chain links TRBV25-1 to TRBJ2-1; 7 bases fit TRBD2. CDR1 and CDR2 from the germline V gene are MGHDK and SYGVNS. Trimming at V came to 1 base and at J to 3 bases, leaving 3 bases not matched to a gene. The CDR3 runs to 15 residues. Here the CDR3 DNA reads TGTGCCAGCAGTGAATCCCCTAGCGGCTACAATGAGCAGTTCTTC. Its protein is CASSESPSGYNEQFF.

The rearrangement joins TRBV4-3 to TRBJ1-1; D is perhaps TRBD1 (6 bases). Trimming removed 3 bases at V and 3 bases at J, with 14 bases between. Per the germline V gene, CDR1 is LGHNA and CDR2 is YSLEER. The CDR3 extends over 15 amino acids. This CDR3 reads CASSQVTGLDTEAFF. CDR3 DNA sequence: TGCGCCAGCAGCCAGGTCACAGGGCTGGACACTGAAGCTTTCTTT.

This chain connects TRBV27 to TRBJ1-2, with 7 bases aligning to TRBD1. CDR1 is MNHEY and CDR2 is SMNVEV in the germline V gene (reference sequence). With 0 bases clipped from V and 5 bases from J, the junction kept 12 bases outside the gene matches. This CDR3 is built from 17 residues. The CDR3 nucleotides are TGTGCCAGCAGTTTATCTGGCAGGGGGACGGTTTGGTATGGCTACACCTTC. It encodes CASSLSGRGTVWYGYTF.